The 23 T cell receptor beta chains reported below all come from one sample, sequenced in a study of T cells expressing NK-cell markers. TCRdb reprocessed the 5' RACE reads and stores each CDR3 protein as one record, lacking DNA. In all, the sample yields 550,000 or so distinct CDR3 sequences. Sequenced: blood T cells: a sorted CD56 or NKG2C T cell subset, CD4+ or CD8+ T cells, or bulk PBMC T cells (not recorded which). Source of these receptors: a man younger than 35 in good health.

V and J are TRBV12-3 or TRBV12-4 and TRBJ2-3; TCRdb gives TRBD1 as the D gene, but with no DNA this cannot be confirmed. This CDR3 is built from 16 residues. CDR3: CASSFGGGGLTDTQYF.

The J gene is TRBJ1-4, the V gene TRBV5-1; TCRdb reports TRBD1, a call that lacks DNA to check it against. The germline V gene encodes CDR1 SGHRS and CDR2 YFSETQ. The CDR3 covers 15 residues. The CDR3 here is CASTPLGATNEKLFF.

The chain combines TRBV27 with TRBJ2-3; TCRdb calls TRBD2, which cannot be checked without DNA. The germline gives CDR1 MNHEY, CDR2 SMNVEV (reference sequence). CDR3 length equals 14 residues. Here the CDR3 reads CASSSLAGTDTQYF.

The V call is TRBV9, the J call TRBJ2-7; TCRdb designates TRBD1, a call that cannot be tested without DNA. The CDR3 covers 15 residues. CDR1 SGDLS and CDR2 YYNGEE come from the germline V gene. Here the CDR3 reads CASSVAGGRTYEQYF.

The gene calls are TRBV20-1 and TRBJ2-5; the D call from TCRdb, TRBD2, cannot be confirmed without DNA. Looked up from germline, CDR1 is DFQATT and CDR2 is SNEGSKA (reference sequence). CDR3 length equals 14 residues. CDR3 amino acids: CSASGASAQETQYF.

V and J are TRBV29-1 and TRBJ1-5; TCRdb proposes TRBD1, but this gene call is untestable without DNA. Germline assignment: CDR1 SQVTM and CDR2 ANQGSEA. This CDR3 comprises 13 residues. CDR3 region: CSVRYNRDQPQHF. The full variable domain, in which reference TRBV29-1 and TRBJ1-5 provide the parts outside the CDR3, is SAVISQKPSRDICQRGTSLTIQCQVDSQVTMMFWYRQQPGQSLTLIATANQGSEATYESGFVIDKFPISRPNLTFSTLTVSNMSPEDSSIYLCSVRYNRDQPQHFGDGTRLSIL.

The V and J genes are TRBV6-1 and TRBJ2-6. CDR1 MNHNS and CDR2 SASEGT come from the germline V gene. This CDR3 is built from 15 residues. The CDR3 region is CASREISSGANVLTF.

The chain joins TRBV12-3 or TRBV12-4 to TRBJ1-5; lacking DNA, the TRBD1 call made by TCRdb goes unchecked. This CDR3 is 14 amino acids long. CDR3 residues: CASSPNRKDQPQHF.

J is TRBJ1-5 and V is TRBV12-3 or TRBV12-4. The CDR3 has 15 amino acids. CDR3 residues: CASRLTGAGGQPQHF.

The chain uses TRBV18 and TRBJ2-7; TCRdb's D call of TRBD2 is untestable without DNA. From germline, CDR1 is KGHSH and CDR2 LQKENI. The CDR3 has 16 amino acids. CDR3 region: CASSPPTGASLYEQYF. Looking up the rest from reference TRBV18 and TRBJ2-7 gives the full variable domain: NAGVMQNPRHLVRRRGQEARLRCSPMKGHSHVYWYRQLPEEGLKFMVYLQKENIIDESGMPKERFSAEFPKEGPSILRIQQVVRGDSAAYFCASSPPTGASLYEQYFGPGTRLTVT.

This sequence joins TRBV4-3 and TRBJ2-1; the D gene TCRdb calls, TRBD1, cannot be checked with no DNA. The CDR3 is made up of 19 amino acids. Germline V gene lookup returns CDR1 LGHNA and CDR2 YSLEER. This CDR3 reads CASSHGTVDSGPFVNEQFF.

V is TRBV6-2 or TRBV6-3 and J is TRBJ2-5; TCRdb lists TRBD2, though no DNA is available to test this call. Germline CDR1 and CDR2: MNHEY and SVGEGT. The CDR3 contains 14 residues. The CDR3 here is CASSIPGLLETQYF.

V usage is TRBV12-3 or TRBV12-4 and J usage is TRBJ2-5; the D call from TCRdb, TRBD1, cannot be confirmed without DNA. The CDR3 has 13 amino acids. The CDR3 spells CASSVGGAQTQYF.

The chain recombines TRBV4-2 with TRBJ2-1; the D gene TCRdb calls, TRBD2, cannot be checked with no DNA. Per germline, CDR1 LGHNA and CDR2 YNFKEQ. The CDR3 is 15 amino acids. The CDR3 loop reads CASSELALTYNEQFF.

The genes are TRBV7-2 and TRBJ2-1; TCRdb's D gene call, TRBD1, goes unchecked for lack of DNA. The CDR3 runs 16 residues. Germline assignment: CDR1 SGHTA and CDR2 FQGNSA. The CDR3: CASSFLGALAINEQFF.

The chain joins TRBV14 to TRBJ2-1. CDR1 SGHDN and CDR2 FVKESK come from the germline V gene. The CDR3 has 15 residues. The CDR3 spells CASTLSGSSYNEQFF.

The V and J genes are TRBV7-6 and TRBJ2-7; TCRdb's D call, TRBD2, is unchecked because there is no DNA. CDR3 size: 15 residues. Germline values: CDR1 SGHVS, CDR2 FNYEAQ. The CDR3 loop reads CASSSESGIRYEQYF.

The chain employs TRBV7-9 and TRBJ1-5; absent DNA, TCRdb's TRBD1 call cannot be checked. The CDR3 extends over 13 amino acids. Per the germline V gene, CDR1 is SEHNR and CDR2 is FQNEAQ (reference sequence). This chain's CDR3 is CASSKDRDQPQHF.

The V and J genes are TRBV11-2 and TRBJ2-1; the D gene TCRdb calls, TRBD1, cannot be checked with no DNA. There are 16 residues in the CDR3. Germline loops: CDR1 SGHAT, CDR2 FQNNGV. The CDR3 loop is CASSPTEDNYYNEQFF. Full variable domain (missing parts from reference TRBV11-2 and TRBJ2-1): EAGVAQSPRYKIIEKRQSVAFWCNPISGHATLYWYQQILGQGPKLLIQFQNNGVVDDSQLPKDRFSAERLKGVDSTLKIQPAKLEDSAVYLCASSPTEDNYYNEQFFGPGTRLTVL.

V gene TRBV7-8 combines with J gene TRBJ2-3; TCRdb returns TRBD1, unconfirmable since there is no DNA. From germline, CDR1 is SGHVS and CDR2 FQNEAQ. There are 14 residues in the CDR3. This chain's CDR3 is CASSFGGLVDTQYF. Variable domain in full (rest from reference TRBV7-8 and TRBJ2-3): GAGVSQSPRYKVAKRGQDVALRCDPISGHVSLFWYQQALGQGPEFLTYFQNEAQLDKSGLPSDRFFAERPEGSVSTLKIQRTQQEDSAVYLCASSFGGLVDTQYFGPGTRLTVL.

The V call is TRBV7-8, the J call TRBJ2-3; TCRdb calls TRBD2, which cannot be checked without DNA. Germline CDR1 reads SGHVS; CDR2 reads FQNEAQ. The CDR3 runs 21 residues. This CDR3 is CASSLFARPRASGRNTDTQYF.

The genes are TRBV25-1 and TRBJ2-3; as DNA is missing, the TRBD1 call by TCRdb cannot be tested. This CDR3 is 15 amino acids long. Per germline, CDR1 MGHDK and CDR2 SYGVNS. CDR3 sequence: CASSVGGVGTDTQYF.

This chain connects TRBV29-1 to TRBJ1-2; without DNA, the TCRdb call of TRBD1 cannot be checked. The CDR3 consists of 13 residues. Germline V gene data show CDR1 as SQVTM and CDR2 as ANQGSEA. Here the CDR3 reads CSPPGGVNYGYTF.